The clone carrying this TCR beta chain was seen more than once but under ten times. Antigen: not known. The data belong to a study of human T cells and chemical hapten exposure. Study results and limitations: DPC sensitization did not alter TCRs above 1 in 1000 frequency.

Time point given: pre-sensitization, week 0. The sample's treatment: therapeutic diphenylcyclopropenone sensitization with weekly scalp DPC. TCRdb independently ran MiXCR on the RACE reads; one entry per CDR3 protein. The profile shows a few hundred thousand distinct CDR3 sequences, 5.5% of them singletons. This CDR3 has 13 residues. V was pared by 11 bases and J by 1 base, with 15 bases between. The germline gives CDR1 MNHEY, CDR2 SVGAGI. The rearrangement uses TRBV6-5 and TRBJ2-7, with D tentatively TRBD1 (6 bases). This TCR was recovered from a woman between 18 and 30 years old with alopecia areata. Some clones in this sample may be carry-over from other donors' samples. The sequences come from whole blood, collected in connection with sensitization to the hapten diphenylcyclopropenone (DPC). The DNA for the CDR3 is TGTGCCTCCCGGCAGGGGTGGTCCTACGAGCAGTACTTC. This translates into CASRQGWSYEQYF.